This TCR beta chain was identified in a study of beta chain features in type 1 diabetes. Study summary: Across all samples, approximately 110,000,000 sorted cells were examined. General observations from the study: In every one of the four CD4+ subsets, TCRB CDR3s were moderately but significantly shorter in Type 1 diabetes patients.

Comment on this clone: No antigen is known for it. The sample carries other DNA sequences with the same CDR3.

The CDR3 has 16 amino acids. Germline V gene sequence: CDR1 SGHTA, CDR2 FQGTGA. Germline trimming cut 4 bases from V and 4 bases from J; bases unmatched to any gene: 7. TCRB transcripts that were expressed got sequenced, as all of the isolated RNA had been reverse transcribed. Method: immunoSEQ multiplex PCR; TCRdb's copy keeps in-frame clones and lacks some. The repertoire holds about 290,000 clones, with roughly 8% as singletons. This receptor was taken from a woman aged 18-29 years in good health. This chain links TRBV7-3 with TRBJ2-2, with 9 bases fitting TRBD2. Sequenced: central memory CD4+ T cells from blood. In DNA form, the CDR3 reads TGTGCCAGCAGCTCCCAGGGCGGGAGGGGCACCGGGGAGCTGTTTTTT. Residues: CASSSQGGRGTGELFF.